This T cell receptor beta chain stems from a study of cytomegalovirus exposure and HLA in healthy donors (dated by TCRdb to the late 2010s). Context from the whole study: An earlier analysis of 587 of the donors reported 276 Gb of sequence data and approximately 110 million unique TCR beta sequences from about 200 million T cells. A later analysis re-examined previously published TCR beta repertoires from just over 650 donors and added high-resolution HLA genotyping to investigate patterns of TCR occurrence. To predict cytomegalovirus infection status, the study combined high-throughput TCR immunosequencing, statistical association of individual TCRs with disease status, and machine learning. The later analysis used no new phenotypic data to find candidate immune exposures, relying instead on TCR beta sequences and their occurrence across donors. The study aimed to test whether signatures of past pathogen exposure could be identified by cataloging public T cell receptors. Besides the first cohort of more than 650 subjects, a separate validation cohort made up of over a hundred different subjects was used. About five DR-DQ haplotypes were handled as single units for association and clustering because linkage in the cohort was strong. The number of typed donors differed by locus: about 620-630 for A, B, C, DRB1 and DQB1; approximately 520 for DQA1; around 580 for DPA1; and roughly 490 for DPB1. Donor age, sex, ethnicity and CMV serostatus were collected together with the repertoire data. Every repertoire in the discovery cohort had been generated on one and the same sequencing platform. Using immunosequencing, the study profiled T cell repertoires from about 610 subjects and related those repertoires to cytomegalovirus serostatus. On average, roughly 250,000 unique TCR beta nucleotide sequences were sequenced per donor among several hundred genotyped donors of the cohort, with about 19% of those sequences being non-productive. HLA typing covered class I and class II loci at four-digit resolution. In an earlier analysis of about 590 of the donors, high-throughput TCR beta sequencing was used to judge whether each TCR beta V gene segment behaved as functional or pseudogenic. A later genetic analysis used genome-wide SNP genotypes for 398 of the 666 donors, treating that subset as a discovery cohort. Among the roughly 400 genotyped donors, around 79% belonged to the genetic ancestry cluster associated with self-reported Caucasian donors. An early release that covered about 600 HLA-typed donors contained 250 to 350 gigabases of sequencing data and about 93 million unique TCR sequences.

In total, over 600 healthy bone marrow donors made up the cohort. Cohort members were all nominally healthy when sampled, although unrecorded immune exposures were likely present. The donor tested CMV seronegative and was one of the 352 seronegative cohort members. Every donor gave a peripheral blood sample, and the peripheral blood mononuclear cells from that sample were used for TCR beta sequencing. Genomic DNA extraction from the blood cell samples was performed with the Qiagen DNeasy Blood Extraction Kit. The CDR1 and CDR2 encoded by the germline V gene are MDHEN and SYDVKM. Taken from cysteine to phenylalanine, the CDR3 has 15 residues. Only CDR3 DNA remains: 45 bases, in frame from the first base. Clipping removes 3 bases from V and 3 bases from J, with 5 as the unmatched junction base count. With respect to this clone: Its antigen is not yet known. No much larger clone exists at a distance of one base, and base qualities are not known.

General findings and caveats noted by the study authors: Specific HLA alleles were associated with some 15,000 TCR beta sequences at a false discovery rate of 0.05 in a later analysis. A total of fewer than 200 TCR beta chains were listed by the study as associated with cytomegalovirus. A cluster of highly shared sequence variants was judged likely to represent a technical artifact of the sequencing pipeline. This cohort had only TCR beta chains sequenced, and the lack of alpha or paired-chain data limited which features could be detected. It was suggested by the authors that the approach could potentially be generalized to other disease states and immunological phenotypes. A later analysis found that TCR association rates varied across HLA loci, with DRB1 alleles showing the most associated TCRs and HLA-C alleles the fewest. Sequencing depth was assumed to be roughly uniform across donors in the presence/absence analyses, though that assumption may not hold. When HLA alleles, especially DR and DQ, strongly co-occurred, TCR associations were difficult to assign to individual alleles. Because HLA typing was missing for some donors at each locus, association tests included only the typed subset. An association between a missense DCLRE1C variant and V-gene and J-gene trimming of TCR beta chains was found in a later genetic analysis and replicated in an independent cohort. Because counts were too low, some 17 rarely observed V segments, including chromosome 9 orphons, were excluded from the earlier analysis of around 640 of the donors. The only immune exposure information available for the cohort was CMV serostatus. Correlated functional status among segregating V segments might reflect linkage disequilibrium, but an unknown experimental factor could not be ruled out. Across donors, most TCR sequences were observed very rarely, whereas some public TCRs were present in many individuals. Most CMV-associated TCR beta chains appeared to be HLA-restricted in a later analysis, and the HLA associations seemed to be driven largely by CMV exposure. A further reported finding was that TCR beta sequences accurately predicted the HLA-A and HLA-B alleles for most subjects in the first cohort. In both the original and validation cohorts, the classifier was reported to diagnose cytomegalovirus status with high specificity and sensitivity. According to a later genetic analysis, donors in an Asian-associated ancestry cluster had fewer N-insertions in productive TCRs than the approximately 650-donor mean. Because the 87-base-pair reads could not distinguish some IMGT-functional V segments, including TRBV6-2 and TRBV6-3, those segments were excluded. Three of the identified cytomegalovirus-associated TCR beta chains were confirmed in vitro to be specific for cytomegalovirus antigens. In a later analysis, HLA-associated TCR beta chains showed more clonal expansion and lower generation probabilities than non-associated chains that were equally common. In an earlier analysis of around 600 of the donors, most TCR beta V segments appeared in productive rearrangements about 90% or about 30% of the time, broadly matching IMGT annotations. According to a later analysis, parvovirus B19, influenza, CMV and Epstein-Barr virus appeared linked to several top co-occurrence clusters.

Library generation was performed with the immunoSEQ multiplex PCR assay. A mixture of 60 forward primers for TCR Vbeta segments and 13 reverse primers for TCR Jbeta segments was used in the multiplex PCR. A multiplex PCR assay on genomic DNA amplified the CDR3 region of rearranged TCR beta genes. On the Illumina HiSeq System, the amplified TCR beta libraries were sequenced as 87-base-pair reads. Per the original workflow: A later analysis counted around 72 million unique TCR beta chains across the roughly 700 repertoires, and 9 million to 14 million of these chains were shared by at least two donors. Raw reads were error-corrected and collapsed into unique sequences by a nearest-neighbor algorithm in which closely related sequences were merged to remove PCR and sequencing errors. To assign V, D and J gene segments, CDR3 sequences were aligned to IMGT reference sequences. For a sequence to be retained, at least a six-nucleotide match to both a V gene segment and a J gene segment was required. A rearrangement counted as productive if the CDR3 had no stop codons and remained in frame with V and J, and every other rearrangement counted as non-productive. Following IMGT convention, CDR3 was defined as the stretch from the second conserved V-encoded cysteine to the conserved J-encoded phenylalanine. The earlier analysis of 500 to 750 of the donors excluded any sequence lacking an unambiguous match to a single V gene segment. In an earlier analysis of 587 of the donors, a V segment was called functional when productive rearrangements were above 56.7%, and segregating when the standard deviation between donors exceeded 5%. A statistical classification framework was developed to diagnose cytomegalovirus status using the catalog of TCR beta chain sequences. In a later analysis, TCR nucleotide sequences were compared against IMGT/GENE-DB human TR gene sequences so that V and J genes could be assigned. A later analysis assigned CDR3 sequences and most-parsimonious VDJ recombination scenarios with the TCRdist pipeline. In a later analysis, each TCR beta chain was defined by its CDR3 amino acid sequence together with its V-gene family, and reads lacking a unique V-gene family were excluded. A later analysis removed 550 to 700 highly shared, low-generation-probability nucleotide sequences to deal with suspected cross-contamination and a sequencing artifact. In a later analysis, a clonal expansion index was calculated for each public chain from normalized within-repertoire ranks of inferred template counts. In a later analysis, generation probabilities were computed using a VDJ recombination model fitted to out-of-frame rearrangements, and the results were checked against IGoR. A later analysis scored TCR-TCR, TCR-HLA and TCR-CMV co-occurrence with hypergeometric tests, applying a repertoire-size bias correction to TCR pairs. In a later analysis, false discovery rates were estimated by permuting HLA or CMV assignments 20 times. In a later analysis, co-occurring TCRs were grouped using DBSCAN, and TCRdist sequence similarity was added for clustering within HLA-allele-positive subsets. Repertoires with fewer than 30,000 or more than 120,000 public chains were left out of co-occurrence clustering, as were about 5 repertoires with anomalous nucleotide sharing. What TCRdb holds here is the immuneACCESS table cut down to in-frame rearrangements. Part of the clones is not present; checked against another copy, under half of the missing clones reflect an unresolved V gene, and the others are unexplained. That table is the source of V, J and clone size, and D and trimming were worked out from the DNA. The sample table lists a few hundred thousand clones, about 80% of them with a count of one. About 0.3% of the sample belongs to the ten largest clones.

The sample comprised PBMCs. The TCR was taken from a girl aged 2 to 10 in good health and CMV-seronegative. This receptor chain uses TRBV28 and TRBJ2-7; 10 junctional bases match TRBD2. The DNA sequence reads TGTGCCAGCAGTTTCCCAGCGGGAGGGCGCTACGAGCAGTACTTC. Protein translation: CASSFPAGGRYEQYF.